Listed here are 23 T cell receptor beta chains from one sample, sequenced in a study of molecular identifiers for immune sequencing clone quantification. TCRdb itself ran the PCR reads through MiXCR, one entry per CDR3 protein. The sample shows around 300,000 distinct CDR3 sequences, roughly 24% of them seen only once. The specimen sequenced was naive CD8+ T cells from blood, with Jurkat cell RNA spiked in. The subset is: FACS-sorted CD8+CD4-CCR7+CD45RA+ naive T cells. The origin of the receptors is a human donor in good health. Some libraries in this study had Jurkat cell RNA spiked in.

The rearrangement joins TRBV6-5 to TRBJ2-7, with 9 bases aligning to TRBD2. This CDR3 region has 16 residues. Looked up from germline, CDR1 is MNHEY and CDR2 is SVGAGI. J lost 4 bases, V lost 2 bases, and 9 bases had no gene match. The CDR3 sequence is CASSYRLAGASYEQYF. The CDR3 DNA follows: TGTGCCAGCAGTTACAGGTTAGCGGGAGCGAGTTACGAGCAGTACTTC.

CDR3 DNA: TGTGCCAGCAGTAAACAGGGGACTCTAGCTTTCTTT. It is translated as CASSKQGTLAFF. This chain joins TRBV6-1 and TRBJ1-1, with 7 bases matching TRBD1. This CDR3 is built from 12 residues. The V and J ends lost 5 bases and 10 bases, in that order; junction bases with no gene match: 7. Germline-derived CDR1 and CDR2 are MNHNS and SASEGT.

Remarks on this clonotype: Because the CDR3 is missing its conserved closing phenylalanine or tryptophan, this is likely a read error. The V and J genes are TRBV28 and TRBJ1-5, with D possibly being TRBD1 (5 bases). CDR1 is MDHEN, CDR2 SYDVKM, per germline. V dropped 7 bases and J dropped 0 bases, with 13 bases sitting between them. CDR3 length: 15 amino acids. CDR3 DNA sequence: TGTGCCAGCAAGCACAGGCCTAATAGCAATCAGCCCCAGCATCTT. Protein: CASKHRPNSNQPQHL.

This clonotype was seen many times. The chain combines TRBV5-1 with TRBJ2-5, with 8 bases lining up with TRBD1. The CDR3 spans 16 residues. Losses at the gene ends were 5 bases for V and 5 bases for J; bases not matched to a gene: 14. Germline values: CDR1 SGHRS, CDR2 YFSETQ. DNA for the CDR3: TGCGCCAGCAGGGAAGCGACAGGGGCGTTTGTGGAGACCCAGTACTTC. It is translated as CASREATGAFVETQYF.

Comments on this clonotype: A much larger clonotype is one base distant, so this may be a read error. V and J are TRBV5-4 and TRBJ2-7, with D perhaps being TRBD1 or TRBD2 (5 bases each). Germline V lookup: CDR1 SGHNT, CDR2 YYREEE (reference sequence). The CDR3 length is 17 residues. The V gene lost 3 bases and the J gene lost 2 bases, with 21 bases spanning the gap. As DNA, the CDR3 is TGTGCCAGCAGCTGGCGACCGGGACGGAACTATACCTACGAGCAGTACTTC. It translates to CASSWRPGRNYTYEQYF. Full variable domain (remainder filled in from reference TRBV5-4 and TRBJ2-7): ETGVTQSPTHLIKTRGQQVTLRCSSQSGHNTVSWYQQALGQGPQFIFQYYREEENGRGNFPPRFSGLQFPNYSSELNVNALELDDSALYLCASSWRPGRNYTYEQYFGPGTRLTVT.

With respect to this clonotype: A much larger clone sits a single nucleotide away, making a read error possible. The V gene is TRBV2, the J gene TRBJ2-3; D is undetermined. The CDR3 length is 15 residues. CDR1 is SNHLY, CDR2 FYNNEI, per germline. With 10 bases removed from V and 1 base from J, the gap between germline ends came to 18 bases. This CDR3 reads CANEWVADRTDTQYF. The CDR3 DNA sequence: TGTGCCAACGAATGGGTGGCGGACCGCACAGATACGCAGTATTTT.

Turning to this clonotype: A much larger clone lies a single base off, so this may be a read error. The CDR3 here is CASSLSGTWAGANVLTF. The CDR3 DNA sequence: TGTGCCAGCAGTTTAAGCGGGACATGGGCTGGGGCCAACGTCCTGACTTTC. The chain has TRBV12-3 or TRBV12-4 and TRBJ2-6; D may be TRBD2 (7 bases). With 2 bases removed from V and 2 bases from J, the gap between germline ends came to 13 bases. This CDR3 contains 17 residues.

On this clonotype: This may arise from a read error, as a much more abundant clone is one base away. The gene calls are TRBV7-9 and TRBJ2-3; 7 nucleotides align to TRBD1. The CDR3 runs 16 residues. Germline V lookup: CDR1 SEHNR, CDR2 FQNEAQ (reference sequence). The CDR3 loop reads CASSSGDRVSTDTQCF. CDR3 sequence (DNA): TGTGCCAGCAGCTCCGGCGACAGGGTTAGCACAGATACGCAGTGTTTT.

This clonotype has more than one count but fewer than ten. The V and J genes are TRBV25-1 and TRBJ1-1; weak D call: TRBD1 (6 bases). Germline CDR1 and CDR2: MGHDK and SYGVNS. The CDR3 has 17 amino acids. Deletions cut 2 bases from V and 0 bases from J, with 16 bases between. The CDR3 is CASSERPGVSMNTEAFF. DNA for the CDR3: TGTGCCAGCAGTGAAAGGCCAGGGGTTTCCATGAACACTGAAGCTTTCTTT.

V is TRBV3-1 and J is TRBJ2-3; TRBD1 matches at 10 bases. Germline V gene data show CDR1 as LGHDT and CDR2 as YNNKEL (reference sequence). The CDR3 has 16 residues. J gave up 4 bases and V 3 bases, and 7 bases lay outside the gene matches. As DNA, the CDR3 is TGTGCCAGCAGCCAGGGGACAGGGGATCCCCCAGATACGCAGTATTTT. Translated, it gives CASSQGTGDPPDTQYF.

This chain connects TRBV3-1 to TRBJ2-4; unclear D gene. V was shortened by 0 bases and J by 0 bases, with 15 bases between the two germline ends. The CDR3 has 18 amino acids. Germline loops: CDR1 LGHDT, CDR2 YNNKEL (reference sequence). The CDR3 here is CASSQDPVGSLAKNIQYF. In DNA form, the CDR3 reads TGTGCCAGCAGCCAAGATCCGGTCGGATCCCTAGCCAAAAACATTCAGTACTTC.

This clonotype was counted between two and nine times. The V and J genes are TRBV28 and TRBJ2-7; no definite D call. Trimming stripped 1 base from V and 5 bases from J, with 9 bases between. There are 13 residues in the CDR3. Germline V gene data show CDR1 as MDHEN and CDR2 as SYDVKM. The CDR3 coding sequence is TGTGCCAGCAGTTTATCGGTGTCGGACGAGCAGTACTTC. This translates into CASSLSVSDEQYF.

This chain uses TRBV7-9 with TRBJ2-1, with 7 bases identical to TRBD1. The CDR3 has 14 residues. The trim removed 3 bases at V and 8 bases at J, leaving 7 bases unmatched. Germline lookup yields CDR1 SEHNR and CDR2 FQNEAQ (reference sequence). The chain's CDR3 is CASSFMTGSDEQFF. The CDR3 coding sequence is TGTGCCAGCAGCTTTATGACAGGGTCGGATGAGCAGTTCTTC.

This clonotype has ten or more counts. The chain combines TRBV4-1 with TRBJ1-6; possibly TRBD1 for D (5 bases). Germline V gene data show CDR1 as MGHRA and CDR2 as YSYEKL. The CDR3 has 15 amino acids. The V and J ends lost 1 base and 8 bases respectively, with 12 bases between them. Here the CDR3 reads CASSQGSRVDSPLHF. CDR3 in DNA: TGCGCCAGCAGCCAAGGTAGCAGGGTTGATTCACCCCTCCACTTT.

The CDR3 bases are TGTGCCAGCAGCCCAGTCAGGACCCAAGAGACCCAGTACTTC. Residues: CASSPVRTQETQYF. The V and J genes are TRBV12-3 or TRBV12-4 and TRBJ2-5; D call uncertain. The V gene lost 6 bases and the J gene lost 1 base, with 12 bases spanning the gap. The CDR3 contains 14 residues.

This sequence joins TRBV6-2 or TRBV6-3 and TRBJ2-5; 8 bases match TRBD2. Germline lookup yields CDR1 MNHEY and CDR2 SVGEGT. Trimming removed 8 bases from V and 2 bases from J; junction bases left unmatched: 4. This CDR3 has 13 amino acids. CDR3 loop: CASGAGVQETQYF. Written as DNA, the CDR3 is TGTGCCAGCGGAGCGGGGGTACAAGAGACCCAGTACTTC.

The table lists this clonotype with many counts. The rearrangement links TRBV6-2 or TRBV6-3 to TRBJ1-1; a weak D match, TRBD1 (6 bases). From germline, CDR1 is MNHEY and CDR2 SVGEGT. Trimming removed 6 bases from V and 6 bases from J, with 11 bases in between. The CDR3 spans 12 residues. CDR3 in amino acids: CASSPGGPEAFF. CDR3 sequence (DNA): TGTGCCAGCAGCCCCGGGGGCCCTGAAGCTTTCTTT.

This clonotype was found many times. This chain uses TRBV6-2 or TRBV6-3 with TRBJ2-7; D is uncertain. Germline-derived CDR1 and CDR2 are MNHEY and SVGEGT. Between the trimmed V and J ends, which lost 7 bases and 2 bases, there was a span of 12 bases. The CDR3 runs 13 residues. DNA for the CDR3: TGTGCCAGCACCCTGGACCCAGCCTACGAGCAGTACTTC. This gives the protein CASTLDPAYEQYF.

The V call is TRBV7-6, the J call TRBJ2-1; 12 bases agree with TRBD2. This CDR3 region has 15 residues. Germline values: CDR1 SGHVS, CDR2 FNYEAQ. The V and J ends lost 4 bases and 10 bases, in that order; junction bases with no gene match: 8. CDR3 sequence: CASSSSGRAMGEQFF. DNA for the CDR3: TGTGCCAGCAGCTCTAGCGGGAGGGCCATGGGAGAGCAGTTCTTC.

On this clonotype: It may be a read error: a sequence one base away is much more abundant. The chain employs TRBV19 and TRBJ2-3, with D uncertain. CDR1 is LNHDA and CDR2 is SQIVND in the germline V gene (reference sequence). This CDR3 has 13 residues. The CDR3 loop reads CASTIVSTDTQYF. The CDR3, as DNA: TGTGCCAGTACTATAGTCAGCACAGATACGCAGTATTTT.

This clonotype occurred many times. J is TRBJ1-5 and V is TRBV28; unclear D gene. V was cut by 7 bases and J by 3 bases, with 19 bases left in between. Germline V gene lookup returns CDR1 MDHEN and CDR2 SYDVKM. There are 16 residues in the CDR3. The CDR3 loop reads CASTSEGSTFNQPQHF. CDR3 DNA: TGTGCCAGCACGTCAGAAGGCAGCACTTTCAATCAGCCCCAGCATTTT.

As to this clonotype: This may be a read error: a much more frequent sequence differs by one nucleotide. The chain couples TRBV7-6 to TRBJ1-1; no clear D. V lost 1 base to trimming and J lost 4 bases, with 10 bases between them. Germline lookup yields CDR1 SGHVS and CDR2 FNYEAQ. The CDR3 has 14 amino acids. As DNA, the CDR3 is TGTGCCAGCAGCTTAGGCTCCGGTGTCACTGAAGCTTTCTTT. Amino acids: CASSLGSGVTEAFF.

With respect to this clonotype: Just one base apart from a much larger clone, this may be a read error. A read error is likely, as this CDR3 ends without the conserved phenylalanine or tryptophan. The V gene is TRBV6-5, the J gene TRBJ1-1; TRBD1 might be the D (5 bases). Germline V gives CDR1 MNHEY, CDR2 SVGAGI. This CDR3 contains 15 residues. The V and J ends lost 2 bases and 4 bases respectively, with 14 bases between them. The CDR3 DNA sequence: TGTGCCAGCAGTTACGATGGGGGAGGAGGCACTGAAGCTTTCTGT. It encodes CASSYDGGGGTEAFC.